Shown below are 10 T cell receptor beta chains from a single sample sequenced in a study of early T cells in non-severe SARS-CoV-2 infection. TCRdb called the 5' RACE reads again in MiXCR, with one record for every CDR3 protein. Found here are 32,000 or so distinct CDR3 sequences, over 5% of them singletons; the top ten hold 5% to 7%. Sequenced material: whole blood. The receptors come from an adult who was a healthcare worker with PCR-confirmed SARS-CoV-2 infection or an uninfected control (not recorded which).

This clonotype was picked up many times. The gene calls are TRBV20-1 and TRBJ2-3, with D perhaps assigned TRBD1 or TRBD2 (5 bases each). CDR1 DFQATT and CDR2 SNEGSKA come from the germline V gene (reference sequence). The ends were cut back, 1 base at V and 0 bases at J, with 11 bases in the middle. The CDR3 spans 15 residues. CDR3 region: CSARGGSGSTDTQYF. The CDR3 nucleotides are TGCAGTGCTAGAGGGGGCAGCGGTAGCACAGATACGCAGTATTTT.

This clonotype was recorded a few times. The V and J genes are TRBV20-1 and TRBJ2-1; 8 bases fit TRBD2. Trimming at V came to 3 bases and at J to 0 bases, leaving 4 bases not matched to a gene. The CDR3 is 15 residues long. Germline V gives CDR1 DFQATT, CDR2 SNEGSKA (reference sequence). The CDR3 nucleotides are TGCAGTGCTAGTTTCGGGACTAGCTCCTACAATGAGCAGTTCTTC. It yields the protein CSASFGTSSYNEQFF.

This clonotype was found many times. The V gene is TRBV5-6, the J gene TRBJ2-1; TRBD2 might be the D (6 bases). This CDR3 has 15 residues. Germline V gene data show CDR1 as SGHDT and CDR2 as YYEEEE. Trimming removed 1 base from V and 7 bases from J, with 15 bases in between. The CDR3 nucleotides read TGTGCCAGCAGCTTGTTGGAGGGCCTCCTGAATGAGCAGTTCTTC. Protein: CASSLLEGLLNEQFF.

The chain has TRBV7-6 and TRBJ2-1, with D uncertain. CDR3 length: 13 residues. CDR1 SGHVS and CDR2 FNYEAQ come from the germline V gene. V was clipped by 3 bases and J by 4 bases, with 7 bases between them. CDR3 sequence: CASSLKQYNEQFF. Written as DNA, the CDR3 is TGTGCCAGCAGCTTGAAGCAGTACAATGAGCAGTTCTTC.

This clonotype has just a few counts. The chain carries TRBV6-1 and TRBJ2-4; the D gene is possibly TRBD1 (6 bases). The CDR3 runs to 13 residues. Deletions cut 6 bases from V and 4 bases from J, with 10 bases between. CDR1 MNHNS and CDR2 SASEGT come from the germline V gene. CDR3 bases: TGTGCCAGCAGGATAGACAGGAAAAACATTCAGTACTTC. Translating it yields CASRIDRKNIQYF.

The chain is built from TRBV12-3 or TRBV12-4 and TRBJ2-5; the D is unclear. V dropped 3 bases and J dropped 5 bases, with 13 bases sitting between them. This CDR3 has 14 amino acids. CDR3 DNA sequence: TGTGCCAGCAGTTTGGGAAACAGTCCCGAGACCCAGTACTTC. This encodes CASSLGNSPETQYF.

The chain uses TRBV10-2 and TRBJ2-1; D is unclear. Germline CDR1 reads WSHSY; CDR2 reads SAAADI. The length of the CDR3 is 14 residues. The ends were cut back, 3 bases at V and 8 bases at J, with 14 bases in the middle. The DNA of the CDR3 is TGCGCCAGCAGTGACAGCGATCCCACTCATGAGCAGTTCTTC. Translation gives CASSDSDPTHEQFF.

This clonotype has more than one count but fewer than ten. This sequence joins TRBV7-6 and TRBJ2-2, with TRBD2 identical over 8 bases. From germline, CDR1 is SGHVS and CDR2 FNYEAQ. The CDR3 totals 14 residues. Trimming took 6 bases from V and 0 from J; bases not matched to a gene: 0. CDR3 protein: CASRAGANTGELFF. DNA of the CDR3: TGTGCCAGCAGAGCGGGAGCGAACACCGGGGAGCTGTTTTTT. The full variable domain, rest sourced from reference TRBV7-6 and TRBJ2-2, is GAGVSQSPRYKVTKRGQDVALRCDPISGHVSLYWYRQALGQGPEFLTYFNYEAQQDKSGLPNDRFSAERPEGSISTLTIQRTEQRDSAMYRCASRAGANTGELFFGEGSRLTVL.

This clonotype was counted at least ten times. The chain couples TRBV18 to TRBJ1-5; D may be TRBD1 (6 bases). CDR1 is KGHSH, CDR2 LQKENI, per germline. The CDR3 consists of 16 residues. V was shortened by 8 bases and J by 4 bases, with 21 bases between the two germline ends. This CDR3 is CASPHGGAGVNQPQHF. The CDR3 region has the DNA TGTGCCAGCCCACATGGGGGGGCCGGAGTGAATCAGCCCCAGCATTTT.

This clonotype was observed a few times. This sequence joins TRBV5-5 and TRBJ2-5; D is unclear. Germline V lookup: CDR1 SGHKS, CDR2 YYEKEE (reference sequence). CDR3 length: 13 residues. V lost 3 bases and J 0 bases, leaving 6 bases between the germline ends. Here the CDR3 reads CASSWTYQETQYF. In DNA, the CDR3 is TGTGCCAGCAGCTGGACGTACCAAGAGACCCAGTACTTC.